The next 29 T cell receptor beta chains were all read from a single sample in a study of blood T cells in healthy people across ages. A second PCR of roughly 7 to 11 cycles used a sample-barcoded 5' primer and a J-beta primer mix. TCRdb called the 5' RACE reads again in MiXCR, with one record for every CDR3 protein. Here the sample spans 780,000 or so distinct CDR3 sequences, 45% to 70% being singletons. The sequencing sample was made of blood. Every receptor here comes from a man aged 40-50 years in good health.

This chain connects TRBV20-1 to TRBJ1-5, with D maybe TRBD1 (5 bases). The CDR3 length is 15 residues. V was trimmed by 4 bases and J by 2 bases, leaving 15 bases between them. Germline CDR1 reads DFQATT; CDR2 reads SNEGSKA (reference sequence). CDR3 sequence reads: CSAIRGPGGNQPQHF. CDR3 DNA: TGCAGTGCTATCAGAGGCCCGGGGGGCAATCAGCCCCAGCATTTT.

This clonotype came up a few times. The chain carries TRBV2 and TRBJ1-2, with no clear D. The V gene's germline CDR1 is SNHLY and CDR2 FYNNEI. The CDR3 spans 14 residues. V lost 6 bases and J lost 4, with 15 bases in between. The CDR3 region is CASSVNSDRYGYTF. DNA for the CDR3: TGTGCCAGCAGCGTAAACAGTGACCGCTATGGCTACACCTTC.

The V call is TRBV2, the J call TRBJ2-3; D call uncertain. CDR3 length: 15 amino acids. V lost 6 bases to trimming and J lost 2 bases, with 15 bases between them. Per the germline V gene, CDR1 is SNHLY and CDR2 is FYNNEI. CDR3 nucleotide sequence: TGTGCCAGCAGCGGCCCCGCTACCAACACAGATACGCAGTATTTT. This translates into CASSGPATNTDTQYF.

The chain has TRBV9 and TRBJ1-5, with 7 positions matching TRBD1. The CDR3 is 15 amino acids. V shed 4 bases, J shed 8 bases, and the junction held 12 bases outside the gene matches. The V gene's germline CDR1 is SGDLS and CDR2 YYNGEE. For the CDR3, the DNA is TGTGCCAGCAGCCCCCGGGCAGGGGGTCGGGAGCCCCAGCATTTT. Translated, it gives CASSPRAGGREPQHF.

The chain couples TRBV18 to TRBJ2-5; the match to TRBD2 covers 7 bases. Germline V gene lookup returns CDR1 KGHSH and CDR2 LQKENI. J gave up 4 bases and V 2 bases, and 4 bases lay outside the gene matches. This CDR3 comprises 14 residues. CDR3 sequence reads: CASSPSGGVETQYF. CDR3 nucleotide sequence: TGTGCCAGCTCACCATCGGGGGGAGTAGAGACCCAGTACTTC.

The chain couples TRBV20-1 to TRBJ2-3, with 9 nucleotides matching TRBD2. CDR1 is DFQATT and CDR2 is SNEGSKA in the germline V gene (reference sequence). The CDR3 has 17 amino acids. The V gene end was trimmed by 2 bases and the J gene end by 6 bases; junction bases not matched to a gene: 15. CDR3 nucleotides: TGCAGTGCTAGATCGGTCAGCGGGGGGCCCCCCACGGATACGCAGTATTTT. Encoded protein: CSARSVSGGPPTDTQYF.

The chain is built from TRBV6-2 or TRBV6-3 and TRBJ2-5; TRBD2 agrees at 8 bases. Germline V lookup: CDR1 MNHEY, CDR2 SVGEGT. The CDR3 has 16 amino acids. J was trimmed by 7 bases and V by 2 bases; bases with no gene match: 12. The CDR3 bases are TGTGCCAGCAGTTACGGTGTAGCGGGGATGCGTGTGACCCAGTACTTC. Protein: CASSYGVAGMRVTQYF.

This clonotype was seen more than once but under ten times. This chain connects TRBV4-1 to TRBJ2-7; 13 bases match TRBD2. Germline values: CDR1 MGHRA, CDR2 YSYEKL. J was trimmed by 0 bases and V by 4 bases; bases with no gene match: 12. This CDR3 contains 19 residues. CDR3 sequence (DNA): TGCGCCAGCAGCCCAGGCTCCGGGACTAGCGGGGCTAGCTCCTACGAGCAGTACTTC. Protein: CASSPGSGTSGASSYEQYF.

The V call is TRBV25-1, the J call TRBJ1-5; D unresolved. The germline CDR1 and CDR2 sequences are MGHDK and SYGVNS. This CDR3 is built from 15 residues. Trimming left V 2 bases short and J 5 bases short, with 13 bases between. The CDR3 DNA is TGTGCCAGCAGTGAAGGAACAGCTGGTGATCAGCCCCAGCATTTT. Amino acids: CASSEGTAGDQPQHF.

The chain uses TRBV7-3 and TRBJ2-3; perhaps TRBD2 as D (6 bases). Trimming left V 0 bases short and J 2 bases short, with 12 bases between. The CDR3 loop spans 16 amino acids. Germline assignment: CDR1 SGHTA and CDR2 FQGTGA. In DNA form, the CDR3 reads TGTGCCAGCAGCTTAACGGCGGGAATCCTCACAGATACGCAGTATTTT. It translates to CASSLTAGILTDTQYF. Filled out from reference TRBV7-3 and TRBJ2-3, the complete variable domain reads GAGVSQTPSNKVTEKGKYVELRCDPISGHTALYWYRQSLGQGPEFLIYFQGTGAADDSGLPNDRFFAVRPEGSVSTLKIQRTERGDSAVYLCASSLTAGILTDTQYFGPGTRLTVL.

CDR3 amino acids: CATSLNTIYF. The DNA of the CDR3 is TGTGCCACCTCACTGAACACCATATATTTT. V usage is TRBV28 and J usage is TRBJ1-3, with D uncertain. CDR3 length: 10 residues. V lost 10 bases and J 7 bases, leaving 8 bases between the germline ends. Germline CDR1 is MDHEN and CDR2 is SYDVKM.

This clonotype was detected a few times. The chain carries TRBV3-1 and TRBJ2-5; D uncertain. Per the germline V gene, CDR1 is LGHDT and CDR2 is YNNKEL (reference sequence). The CDR3 length is 15 residues. The ends were cut back, 4 bases at V and 2 bases at J, with 14 bases in the middle. DNA for the CDR3: TGTGCCAGCAGCCCAGAGGTTCCCGGGCAAGAGACCCAGTACTTC. Its protein product is CASSPEVPGQETQYF.

The chain carries TRBV7-6 and TRBJ2-7; maybe TRBD2 (7 bases). Near its end, the DNA agrees better with TRBJ2-5, so the J call may be wrong. The CDR3 runs 15 residues. CDR1 is SGHVS and CDR2 is FNYEAQ in the germline V gene. The CDR3 coding sequence is TGTGCCAGCAGCTTATCGCGGGGGCAGGGGGAGACCCAGTACTTC. Translated: CASSLSRGQGETQYF.

The rearrangement links TRBV5-1 to TRBJ2-6; 10 bases are shared with TRBD1. Germline CDR1 and CDR2: SGHRS and YFSETQ. The CDR3 loop spans 17 amino acids. V lost 8 bases, J lost 1 base, and 9 bases stayed unmatched. CDR3 coding DNA: TGCGCCAGTATTGACCGGACAGGGGGATCTGGGGCCAACGTCCTGACTTTC. Its protein is CASIDRTGGSGANVLTF.

This clonotype has only a few counts. The rearrangement joins TRBV27 to TRBJ1-6; 7 bases match TRBD1. There are 18 residues in the CDR3. V lost 5 bases to trimming and J lost 8 bases; unmatched junction nucleotides: 18. In germline, CDR1 is MNHEY, CDR2 SMNVEV (reference sequence). This chain's CDR3 is CASSPRSLTRQGYSPLHF. The CDR3 DNA reads TGTGCCAGCAGTCCCAGATCCCTTACAAGACAGGGATATTCACCCCTCCACTTT.

Here the CDR3 reads CASSFFSGSSYNEQFF. In nucleotides, the CDR3 is TGTGCCAGCAGCTTCTTTAGCGGGAGCTCCTACAATGAGCAGTTCTTC. The V and J genes are TRBV7-3 and TRBJ2-1, with TRBD2 identical over 9 bases. V lost 3 bases to trimming and J lost 0 bases; unmatched junction nucleotides: 3. The germline V gene encodes CDR1 SGHTA and CDR2 FQGTGA. The CDR3 sequence is 16 residues long.

CDR3 region: CASSGGQMSTDTQYF. DNA for the CDR3: TGTGCCAGCAGCGGGGGACAGATGAGCACAGATACGCAGTATTTT. The chain recombines TRBV9 with TRBJ2-3, with 7 bases that match TRBD1. CDR3 length equals 15 residues. CDR1 and CDR2 from the germline V gene are SGDLS and YYNGEE. The V segment lost 3 bases and the J segment 0 bases; nucleotides outside the gene matches: 4.

CDR3 coding DNA: TGTGCCAGCAGTTTTACTATCCCAGCGGGAGTGTCCTCTTCGTACTTC. This codes for CASSFTIPAGVSSSYF. This chain joins TRBV28 and TRBJ2-5, with 8 bases fitting TRBD2. V lost 3 bases to trimming and J lost 13 bases; unmatched junction nucleotides: 19. The CDR3 contains 16 residues. Germline CDR1 MDHEN, CDR2 SYDVKM.

This clonotype was seen a few times. The J gene is TRBJ2-7, the V gene TRBV15, with 9 bases lining up with TRBD1. Germline CDR1 LNHNV, CDR2 YYDKDF (reference sequence). The V segment lost 5 bases and the J segment 1 base; nucleotides outside the gene matches: 12. There are 17 residues in the CDR3. CDR3 coding DNA: TGTGCCACCAGCGGACGACTAGGTGGGACAGGGTCCTACGAGCAGTACTTC. Protein: CATSGRLGGTGSYEQYF.

The V and J genes are TRBV29-1 and TRBJ2-1, with D maybe TRBD2 (5 bases). V was shortened by 6 bases and J by 9 bases, with 12 bases between the two germline ends. Germline V gene lookup returns CDR1 SQVTM and CDR2 ANQGSEA. The CDR3 consists of 11 residues. CDR3 coding DNA: TGCAGCGTCGCACTAGAGGCTGAGCAGTTCTTC. Amino acid sequence: CSVALEAEQFF.

V usage is TRBV9 and J usage is TRBJ2-1; 9 bases are a match to TRBD2. With V trimmed by 1 base and J by 2 bases, 7 bases remained unmatched. This CDR3 region has 17 residues. Germline V gives CDR1 SGDLS, CDR2 YYNGEE. CDR3: CASSVSAGGLTYNEQFF. The CDR3 bases are TGTGCCAGCAGCGTATCAGCGGGGGGTCTCACCTACAATGAGCAGTTCTTC.

This chain links TRBV12-3 or TRBV12-4 with TRBJ1-6, with TRBD1 identical over 7 bases. V dropped 5 bases and J dropped 10; count of bases not matched to a gene: 8. The CDR3 has 14 residues. CDR3 sequence (DNA): TGTGCCAGCAGTAAACCAGGGGGGGGCTCACCCCTCCACTTT. Its translation: CASSKPGGGSPLHF.

This chain links TRBV24-1 with TRBJ1-4, with 7 bases matching TRBD1. Unmatched junction bases numbered 5, after V lost 4 bases and J lost 10 bases. CDR3 length: 13 residues. Looked up from germline, CDR1 is KGHDR and CDR2 is SFDVKD. CDR3 bases: TGTGCCACCAGTGACGGGGACAGTGGAAAACTGTTTTTT. Its protein product is CATSDGDSGKLFF.

A single count supports this clonotype. The chain links TRBV2 to TRBJ2-5, with D possibly called TRBD1 or TRBD2 (5 bases each). The DNA end is more similar to TRBJ2-7, so the J call may be wrong. The germline V gene encodes CDR1 SNHLY and CDR2 FYNNEI. There are 16 residues in the CDR3. For the CDR3, the DNA is TGTGCCAGCAGTTCTCGGGACCCCTGGTGGGCCTACGAGCAGTACTTC. Translation gives CASSSRDPWWAYEQYF.

The gene calls are TRBV28 and TRBJ2-7; no firm D call. Per germline, CDR1 MDHEN and CDR2 SYDVKM. This CDR3 comprises 13 residues. Trimming took 2 bases from V and 6 from J, leaving 11 bases between them. The CDR3 nucleotides are TGTGCCAGCAGTTTAGATGGAGTGGGCGAGCAGTACTTC. Translation gives CASSLDGVGEQYF.

The V and J genes are TRBV12-3 or TRBV12-4 and TRBJ2-3; the D gene could be TRBD1 or TRBD2 (7 bases each). The V end was cut by 9 bases, the J end by 6 bases, with 22 bases between. The CDR3 runs to 15 residues. The CDR3 nucleotides are TGTGCCAGTACAGACAGGGTAGGGGGAGGGGATACGCAGTATTTT. This sequence encodes CASTDRVGGGDTQYF.

This clonotype has just a few counts. J is TRBJ1-2 and V is TRBV6-5; D is undetermined. Germline-derived CDR1 and CDR2 are MNHEY and SVGAGI. The length of the CDR3 is 13 residues. V lost 6 bases and J lost 3, with 11 bases in between. This CDR3 is CASSRENYYGYTF. Written as DNA, the CDR3 is TGTGCCAGCAGCAGAGAAAATTACTATGGCTACACCTTC.

The chain employs TRBV20-1 and TRBJ2-5; D may correspond to TRBD1 or TRBD2 (5 bases each). CDR1 and CDR2 (germline): DFQATT, SNEGSKA (reference sequence). This CDR3 comprises 15 residues. V gave up 6 bases and J gave up 2 bases, with 19 bases separating them. CDR3 amino acids: CSASVGAGLQETQYF. The CDR3, as DNA: TGCAGTGCCTCGGTAGGGGCGGGCTTACAAGAGACCCAGTACTTC.

The chain is built from TRBV2 and TRBJ2-7, with 7 bases identical to TRBD1. Unmatched junction bases numbered 10, after V lost 6 bases and J lost 8 bases. The CDR3 runs 13 residues. From germline, CDR1 is SNHLY and CDR2 FYNNEI. The CDR3 spells CASRGRQGQQQYF. The CDR3, as DNA: TGTGCCAGCAGGGGCCGACAGGGTCAACAGCAGTACTTC. The full variable domain, with the rest looked up from reference TRBV2 and TRBJ2-7, is EPEVTQTPSHQVTQMGQEVILRCVPISNHLYFYWYRQILGQKVEFLVSFYNNEISEKSEIFDDQFSVERPDGSNFTLKIRSTKLEDSAMYFCASRGRQGQQQYFGPGTRLTVT.